The clone carrying this T cell receptor (beta chain) appeared a few times. This entry belongs to a study of blood T cell repertoires in COVID-19. In the study overall: Sites in the United States, Italy and Spain provided acute and convalescent COVID-19 samples. From T cells, B-cell-depleted T cells, or PBMCs came the material, which was cDNA or gDNA.

The V and J ends lost 3 bases and 0 bases respectively, with 9 bases between them. Germline V gene data show CDR1 as LNHDA and CDR2 as SQIVND (reference sequence). The CDR3 runs 14 residues. Original data processing: Reference gene primer amplification in the assay estimated nucleated cell counts. Profiling relied on immunoSEQ multiplex PCR, and the TCRdb table lists in-frame clones only, not all of them. That table supplies the V and J calls and clone size; D and trimming were determined from the DNA. The sample includes 35,000 to 45,000 clones, 78% of them seen just once. The sample taken for sequencing was peripheral blood. V is TRBV19 and J is TRBJ2-7; maybe TRBD1 (6 bases). The TCR was taken from a man aged 55 to 69 with acute or convalescent COVID-19. CDR3 nucleotides: TGTGCCAGTAGTATCACGGACAGCTCCTACGAGCAGTACTTC. Its protein product is CASSITDSSYEQYF.